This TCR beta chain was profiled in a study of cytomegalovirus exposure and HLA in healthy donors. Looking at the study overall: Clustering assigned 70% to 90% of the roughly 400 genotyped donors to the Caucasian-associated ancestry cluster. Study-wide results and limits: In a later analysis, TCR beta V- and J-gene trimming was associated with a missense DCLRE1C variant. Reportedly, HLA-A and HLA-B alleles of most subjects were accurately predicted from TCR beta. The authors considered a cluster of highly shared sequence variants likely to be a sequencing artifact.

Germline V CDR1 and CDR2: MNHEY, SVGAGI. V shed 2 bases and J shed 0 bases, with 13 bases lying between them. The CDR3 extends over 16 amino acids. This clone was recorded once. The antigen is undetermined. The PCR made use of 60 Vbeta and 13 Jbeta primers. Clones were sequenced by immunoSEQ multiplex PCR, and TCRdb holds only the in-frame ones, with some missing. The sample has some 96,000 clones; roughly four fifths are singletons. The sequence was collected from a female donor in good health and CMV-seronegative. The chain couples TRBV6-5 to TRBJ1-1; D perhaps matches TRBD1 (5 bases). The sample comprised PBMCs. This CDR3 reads CASSYGGAVLNTEAFF. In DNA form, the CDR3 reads TGTGCCAGCAGTTACGGAGGGGCGGTCCTGAACACTGAAGCTTTCTTT.